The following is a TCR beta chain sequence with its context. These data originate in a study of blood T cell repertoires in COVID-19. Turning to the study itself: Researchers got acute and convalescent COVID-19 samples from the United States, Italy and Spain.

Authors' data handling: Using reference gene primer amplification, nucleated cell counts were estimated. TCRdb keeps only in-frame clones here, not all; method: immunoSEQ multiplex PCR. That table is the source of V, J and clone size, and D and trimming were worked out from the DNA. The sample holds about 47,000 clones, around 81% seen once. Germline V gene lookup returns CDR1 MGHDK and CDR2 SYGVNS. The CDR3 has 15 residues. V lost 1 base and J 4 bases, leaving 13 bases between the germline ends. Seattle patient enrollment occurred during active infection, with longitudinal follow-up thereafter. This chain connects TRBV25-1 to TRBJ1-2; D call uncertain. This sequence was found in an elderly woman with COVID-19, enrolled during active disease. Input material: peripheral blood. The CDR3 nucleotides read TGTGCCAGCAGTGAATCGCCAGGAATCGCCTATGGCTACACCTTC. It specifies CASSESPGIAYGYTF.